The 26 T cell receptor beta chains listed next were all sequenced from one sample in a study of T cell clones after liver transplantation. The protocol was immunoSEQ multiplex PCR, while the TCRdb copy is restricted to in-frame clones and leaves out a portion. The top ten clones hold around 9.1% of a sample with fewer than 65,000 clones, more than 70% of them seen once. The specimen was CD4+ T cells from blood, collected at the 22-month timepoint. These receptors originate from a human patient who received a liver transplant. The T cells may partly be graft donor cells.

In its sample, this clone was seen a few times. This CDR3 reads CASTGNTDTQYF. In nucleotides, the CDR3 is TGTGCCAGCACCGGTAACACAGATACGCAGTATTTT. The chain couples TRBV2 to TRBJ2-3; D is unclear. Trimming took off 7 bases at V and 2 bases at J, with 7 bases between the two ends. Germline values: CDR1 SNHLY, CDR2 FYNNEI. This CDR3 has 12 residues.

The chain uses TRBV7-9 and TRBJ2-1, with D hard to call. V lost 1 base, J lost 9 bases, and 4 bases lay in between. This CDR3 has 11 amino acids. In germline, CDR1 is SEHNR, CDR2 FQNEAQ (reference sequence). CDR3 DNA: TGTGCCAGCAGCTTAGTGGGTGAGCAGTTCTTC. Protein: CASSLVGEQFF. The full variable domain, in which reference TRBV7-9 and TRBJ2-1 provide the parts outside the CDR3, is DTGVSQNPRHKITKRGQNVTFRCDPISEHNRLYWYRQTLGQGPEFLTYFQNEAQLEKSRLLSDRFSAERPKGSFSTLEIQRTEQGDSAMYLCASSLVGEQFFGPGTRLTVL.

The gene calls are TRBV2 and TRBJ1-1, with D possibly TRBD1 on 6 matching bases. The CDR3 runs 13 residues. Looked up from germline, CDR1 is SNHLY and CDR2 is FYNNEI. V was pared by 4 bases and J by 3 bases, with 9 bases between. CDR3 protein: CASSVGGYTEAFF. CDR3 sequence (DNA): TGTGCCAGCAGTGTAGGGGGGTACACTGAAGCTTTCTTT. The full variable domain, in which reference TRBV2 and TRBJ1-1 provide the parts outside the CDR3, is EPEVTQTPSHQVTQMGQEVILRCVPISNHLYFYWYRQILGQKVEFLVSFYNNEISEKSEIFDDQFSVERPDGSNFTLKIRSTKLEDSAMYFCASSVGGYTEAFFGQGTRLTVV.

The gene calls are TRBV7-3 and TRBJ2-7; maybe TRBD2 (5 bases). The CDR3 is 14 residues long. CDR1 and CDR2 (germline): SGHTA, FQGTGA. V was shortened by 0 bases and J by 3 bases, with 9 bases between the two germline ends. The CDR3 sequence is CASSLTGRGYEQYF. CDR3 in DNA: TGTGCCAGCAGCTTAACTGGACGGGGCTACGAGCAGTACTTC.

The genes are TRBV27 and TRBJ2-7; 9 bases align to TRBD1. The germline CDR1 and CDR2 sequences are MNHEY and SMNVEV (reference sequence). The trim removed 6 bases at V and 5 bases at J, leaving 11 bases unmatched. The CDR3 covers 15 residues. CDR3 nucleotide sequence: TGTGCCAGCAGCAACCCCGGGACAGGGCACCACGAGCAGTACTTC. Translating it yields CASSNPGTGHHEQYF.

This clone showed up just a few times. The chain uses TRBV19 and TRBJ1-5; 7 bases align to TRBD1. The CDR3 is 18 residues long. Germline assignment: CDR1 LNHDA and CDR2 SQIVND (reference sequence). The junction had 16 bases not matched to a gene; V was cut back by 5 bases and J by 3 bases. CDR3 bases: TGTGCCAGTAGTCCCGATTTTTTGGGCAGGGGGAACAATCAGCCCCAGCATTTT. This gives the protein CASSPDFLGRGNNQPQHF. Full variable domain (remainder filled in from reference TRBV19 and TRBJ1-5): DGGITQSPKYLFRKEGQNVTLSCEQNLNHDAMYWYRQDPGQGLRLIYYSQIVNDFQKGDIAEGYSVSREKKESFPLTVTSAQKNPTAFYLCASSPDFLGRGNNQPQHFGDGTRLSIL.

There are a few counts of this clone. This chain uses TRBV5-4 with TRBJ2-2, with TRBD1 as a possible D gene (5 bases). The V end was cut by 2 bases, the J end by 4 bases, with 12 bases between. Germline V CDR1 and CDR2: SGHNT, YYREEE (reference sequence). The CDR3 has 15 residues. The CDR3 sequence is CASSFQGMGTGELFF. The DNA of the CDR3 is TGTGCCAGCAGCTTCCAGGGAATGGGCACCGGGGAGCTGTTTTTT.

This rearrangement joins TRBV27 to TRBJ1-1, with D maybe TRBD1 (6 bases). V was shortened by 8 bases and J by 4 bases, with 17 bases between the two germline ends. The CDR3 contains 14 residues. Germline V gene lookup returns CDR1 MNHEY and CDR2 SMNVEV (reference sequence). The CDR3 DNA follows: TGTGCCAGCCGAATGGGACACCTAGGCACTGAAGCTTTCTTT. Protein: CASRMGHLGTEAFF.

The gene calls are TRBV13 and TRBJ1-5; no reliable D call. CDR3 length: 13 amino acids. The germline gives CDR1 PRHDT, CDR2 FYEKMQ (reference sequence). Trimming took 4 bases from V and 6 from J, leaving 10 bases between them. The CDR3 loop is CASSSRPGQPQHF. The CDR3 region has the DNA TGTGCCAGCAGCTCGAGACCCGGTCAGCCCCAGCATTTT.

The chain joins TRBV19 to TRBJ1-6; D is undetermined. Trimming left V 4 bases short and J 11 bases short, with 18 bases between. The germline V gene encodes CDR1 LNHDA and CDR2 SQIVND (reference sequence). CDR3 length: 15 amino acids. Written as DNA, the CDR3 is TGTGCCAGTAGTAACCGGGAAACTTGGTTAGCACCCCTCCACTTT. It is translated as CASSNRETWLAPLHF. Full variable domain (rest looked up from reference TRBV19 and TRBJ1-6): DGGITQSPKYLFRKEGQNVTLSCEQNLNHDAMYWYRQDPGQGLRLIYYSQIVNDFQKGDIAEGYSVSREKKESFPLTVTSAQKNPTAFYLCASSNRETWLAPLHFGNGTRLTVT.

The V gene is TRBV18, the J gene TRBJ2-2, with TRBD1 matching over 9 bases. Germline V lookup: CDR1 KGHSH, CDR2 LQKENI. The CDR3 loop spans 16 amino acids. V shed 3 bases, J shed 1 base, and the junction held 3 bases outside the gene matches. The CDR3 protein is CASSPNRGLNTGELFF. The CDR3 DNA follows: TGTGCCAGCTCACCGAACAGGGGGCTGAACACCGGGGAGCTGTTTTTT.

This clone came up a few times. CDR3 sequence (DNA): TGTGCCATCACAACAGGGGTGGAGCTGTTTTTT. Protein sequence: CAITTGVELFF. V is TRBV10-3 and J is TRBJ2-2; 7 nucleotides match TRBD1. The trim removed 7 bases at V and 10 bases at J, leaving 3 bases unmatched. The CDR3 loop spans 11 amino acids. Germline lookup yields CDR1 ENHRY and CDR2 SYGVKD.

The rearrangement joins TRBV19 to TRBJ1-1; 10 bases line up with TRBD1. The CDR3 is 14 amino acids. V was pared by 2 bases and J by 6 bases, with 3 bases of the junction left unmatched. Germline loops: CDR1 LNHDA, CDR2 SQIVND (reference sequence). The CDR3 loop reads CASSIRQGAAEAFF. CDR3 bases: TGTGCCAGTAGTATACGACAGGGGGCGGCTGAAGCTTTCTTT.

This clone appeared a few times. The J gene is TRBJ2-7, the V gene TRBV4-2, with D perhaps TRBD1 or TRBD2 (6 bases each). The germline V gene encodes CDR1 LGHNA and CDR2 YNFKEQ. The V end was cut by 1 base, the J end by 6 bases, with 10 bases between. The CDR3 is 13 residues long. CDR3 in amino acids: CASSQVRGVEQYF. CDR3 nucleotide sequence: TGTGCCAGCAGCCAAGTTAGGGGGGTCGAGCAGTACTTC.

The V gene is TRBV10-1, the J gene TRBJ1-4, with D possibly TRBD1 on 6 matching bases. The V end was cut by 0 bases, the J end by 4 bases, with 12 bases between. The CDR3 contains 16 residues. CDR1 is WNHNN and CDR2 is SYGVQD in the germline V gene (reference sequence). The CDR3 region is CASSESMTGNNEKLFF. In DNA, the CDR3 is TGCGCCAGCAGTGAGTCGATGACAGGAAATAATGAAAAACTGTTTTTT.

V usage is TRBV5-5 and J usage is TRBJ1-2; TRBD1 is a possible D gene (5 bases). The CDR3 length is 15 residues. V was clipped by 4 bases and J by 0 bases, with 13 bases between them. Germline CDR1 reads SGHKS; CDR2 reads YYEKEE (reference sequence). Here the CDR3 DNA reads TGTGCCAGCAGCCAAGTACAGGCCTCTAACTATGGCTACACCTTC. Translated: CASSQVQASNYGYTF.

The chain joins TRBV6-1 to TRBJ1-5, with a tentative D call TRBD1 (5 bases). The CDR3 is 14 amino acids. Germline CDR1 reads MNHNS; CDR2 reads SASEGT. The V end lost 5 bases, the J end lost 3 bases, and 11 bases lay between the germline ends. Written as DNA, the CDR3 is TGTGCCAGCAGTCCGGGACGGTACAATCAGCCCCAGCATTTT. It specifies CASSPGRYNQPQHF.

In this sample, this clone turned up a few times. CDR3 sequence reads: CASSSSVPPDGYTF. For the CDR3, the DNA is TGTGCCAGCAGTTCGTCGGTCCCACCGGATGGCTACACCTTC. This chain connects TRBV6-6 to TRBJ1-2; D is unresolved. Germline CDR1 MNHNY, CDR2 SVGAGI (reference sequence). V lost 4 bases and J lost 6, with 15 bases in between. The CDR3 runs to 14 residues.

The V gene is TRBV12-5, the J gene TRBJ1-5, with unresolved D. The CDR3 loop spans 13 amino acids. From germline, CDR1 is LGHNT and CDR2 FRNRAP. Between the trimmed V and J ends, which lost 1 base and 5 bases, there was a span of 6 bases. CDR3 bases: TGTGCTAGTGGTTTGGATGGGGATCAGCCCCAGCATTTT. This encodes CASGLDGDQPQHF.

This chain uses TRBV4-2 with TRBJ2-2; no clear D gene. V was trimmed by 1 base and J by 0 bases, leaving 9 bases between them. CDR1 and CDR2 (germline): LGHNA, YNFKEQ. The CDR3 consists of 16 residues. The CDR3, as DNA: TGTGCCAGCAGCCAAGGATTGCCCCCGAACACCGGGGAGCTGTTTTTT. Its translation is CASSQGLPPNTGELFF.

The chain uses TRBV6-4 and TRBJ2-2; tentatively, D is TRBD2 (5 bases). CDR1 is MRHNA and CDR2 is SNTAGT in the germline V gene. V lost 2 bases and J lost 7, with 8 bases in between. This CDR3 is built from 13 residues. The chain's CDR3 is CASSDAGVGELFF. As DNA, the CDR3 is TGTGCCAGCAGTGACGCCGGGGTCGGGGAGCTGTTTTTT.

V gene TRBV11-1 combines with J gene TRBJ2-2; D is possibly TRBD2 (6 bases). Deletions cut 5 bases from V and 6 bases from J, with 13 bases between. The CDR3 covers 14 residues. Per germline, CDR1 SGHAT and CDR2 FQDESV (reference sequence). The CDR3: CASSAPRDSGELFF. The CDR3 DNA sequence: TGTGCCAGCAGCGCGCCCCGGGACTCCGGGGAGCTGTTTTTT. Variable domain in full (rest from reference TRBV11-1 and TRBJ2-2): EAEVAQSPRYKITEKSQAVAFWCDPISGHATLYWYRQILGQGPELLVQFQDESVVDDSQLPKDRFSAERLKGVDSTLKIQPAELGDSAMYLCASSAPRDSGELFFGEGSRLTVL.

This clone is a singleton in its sample. The chain uses TRBV6-4 and TRBJ2-7; 7 positions match TRBD2. Per germline, CDR1 MRHNA and CDR2 SNTAGT. V shed 5 bases, J shed 2 bases, and the junction held 6 bases outside the gene matches. The CDR3 sequence is 14 residues long. CDR3 sequence reads: CASSPGRGAYEQYF. The CDR3 DNA is TGTGCCAGCAGTCCTGGGAGGGGCGCCTACGAGCAGTACTTC.

This clone was counted only a few times. This chain connects TRBV2 to TRBJ2-2, with 7 nucleotides matching TRBD2. The CDR3 covers 16 residues. Germline loops: CDR1 SNHLY, CDR2 FYNNEI. V shed 5 bases and J 2 bases; nucleotides not matched to a gene: 8. The chain's CDR3 is CASSTPGGINTGELFF. The CDR3 coding sequence is TGTGCCAGCAGTACTCCGGGGGGAATTAACACCGGGGAGCTGTTTTTT.

The count of this clone is one. V usage is TRBV7-2 and J usage is TRBJ1-1; D call uncertain. Germline V lookup: CDR1 SGHTA, CDR2 FQGNSA. The V and J ends lost 2 bases and 6 bases respectively, with 16 bases between them. This CDR3 contains 15 residues. DNA of the CDR3: TGTGCCAGCAGCTTAAGAGGAGGATCTAGGGCTGAAGCTTTCTTT. As protein: CASSLRGGSRAEAFF.

The V call is TRBV5-4, the J call TRBJ2-1, with D uncertain. Trimming pared 3 bases from V and 8 bases from J, leaving 6 bases between. This CDR3 region has 11 residues. Germline-derived CDR1 and CDR2 are SGHNT and YYREEE (reference sequence). CDR3 coding DNA: TGTGCCAGCAGCTCACGGGATGAGCAGTTCTTC. It encodes CASSSRDEQFF.